This TCR beta chain was retrieved from a study of cytomegalovirus exposure and HLA in healthy donors. PCR employed 60 Vbeta and 13 Jbeta primers. This table comes from immunoSEQ multiplex PCR, and its TCRdb copy is limited to in-frame clones, with some not included. This sample has 200,000 or so clones, with around 75% found just once. In this sample, this clone turned up a few times. V was cut by 8 bases and J by 4 bases, with 14 bases left in between. The CDR3 has 13 residues. Germline V gives CDR1 MNHNY, CDR2 SVGAGI (reference sequence). The J gene is TRBJ1-1, the V gene TRBV6-6, with D hard to call. Material: PBMCs. The clonotype comes from a woman aged 25 to 45 in good health and CMV-seropositive. The CDR3 loop is CASALAPSTEAFF. DNA for the CDR3: TGTGCCAGCGCCTTGGCCCCCTCCACTGAAGCTTTCTTT.